What follows are 9 T cell receptor beta chains derived from one specimen sequenced in a study of T cells after yellow fever vaccination. TCRdb analysed the 5' RACE reads with MiXCR anew, one entry per CDR3 protein. The table has 620,000 or so distinct CDR3 sequences, about a sixth seen once. The sequencing used PBMCs, collected 5 days after the first yellow fever vaccination. These receptors originate from a man aged 18 to 29 who received the YFV17D yellow fever vaccine.

CDR3: CASSATVAGAGELFF. CDR3 sequence (DNA): TGCGCCAGCAGCGCCACAGTGGCCGGGGCCGGGGAGCTGTTTTTT. The genes are TRBV5-1 and TRBJ2-2; D possibly corresponds to TRBD2 (5 bases). In germline, CDR1 is SGHRS, CDR2 YFSETQ. This CDR3 is built from 15 residues. V lost 4 bases and J 6 bases, leaving 16 bases between the germline ends.

This clonotype has a handful of counts. V and J are TRBV12-3 or TRBV12-4 and TRBJ1-6; D is undetermined. CDR3 size: 15 residues. The V end was cut by 3 bases, the J end by 10 bases, with 16 bases between. The CDR3: CASSFLTVRGSPLHF. As DNA, the CDR3 is TGTGCCAGCAGTTTCCTTACGGTGCGGGGATCACCCCTCCACTTT.

The CDR3 nucleotides are TGCGCCAGCAGCCCAGGTCCTGAGAGCTCCTATAATTCACCCCTCCACTTT. Protein sequence: CASSPGPESSYNSPLHF. The rearrangement joins TRBV5-1 to TRBJ1-6, with D unclear. Germline CDR1 SGHRS, CDR2 YFSETQ. V was trimmed by 4 bases and J by 0 bases, leaving 14 bases between them. The CDR3 loop spans 17 amino acids.

There are a few counts of this clonotype. The chain couples TRBV25-1 to TRBJ2-3; D may be TRBD1 or TRBD2 (6 bases each). There are 15 residues in the CDR3. Germline V lookup: CDR1 MGHDK, CDR2 SYGVNS. Trimming left V 4 bases short and J 4 bases short, with 15 bases between. DNA of the CDR3: TGTGCCAGCAGTGGGCAGGGGAGGTGGGCAGATACGCAGTATTTT. Its translation is CASSGQGRWADTQYF. Based on the CDR3 plus reference TRBV25-1 and TRBJ2-3, the full variable domain is EADIYQTPRYLVIGTGKKITLECSQTMGHDKMYWYQQDPGMELHLIHYSYGVNSTEKGDLSSESTVSRIRTEHFPLTLESARPSHTSQYLCASSGQGRWADTQYFGPGTRLTVL.

There are a few counts of this clonotype. The chain recombines TRBV4-3 with TRBJ1-2, with D tentatively TRBD1 (6 bases). The CDR3 sequence is 16 residues long. V was trimmed by 0 bases and J by 5 bases, leaving 16 bases between them. Germline CDR1 and CDR2: LGHNA and YSLEER. This CDR3 reads CASSQDLVTGPYGYTF. For the CDR3, the DNA is TGCGCCAGCAGCCAAGATCTGGTCACAGGGCCATATGGCTACACCTTC.

This clonotype came up a few times. CDR3 in DNA: TGCGCCAGCAGCTTGGGATGGACAGGGGAATTGGGTGAGCAGTTCTTC. Translated: CASSLGWTGELGEQFF. The chain is built from TRBV5-1 and TRBJ2-1, with 9 nucleotides matching TRBD1. The J segment lost 9 bases and the V segment lost 0 bases, leaving 10 bases of the junction unmatched. The CDR3 is 16 residues long. CDR1 and CDR2 from the germline V gene are SGHRS and YFSETQ.

This clonotype occurred a few times. This chain joins TRBV7-8 and TRBJ2-7; the D is unclear. The CDR3 contains 13 residues. Germline loops: CDR1 SGHVS, CDR2 FQNEAQ. Deletions cut 1 base from V and 5 bases from J, with 9 bases between. CDR3 sequence: CASSLVTIHEQYF. The DNA for the CDR3 is TGTGCCAGCAGCTTAGTGACCATTCACGAGCAGTACTTC.

This clonotype was found a few times. The chain employs TRBV20-1 and TRBJ1-3; tentatively, D is TRBD1 (5 bases). The CDR3 consists of 14 residues. Deletions cut 6 bases from V and 0 bases from J, with 12 bases between. CDR1 DFQATT and CDR2 SNEGSKA come from the germline V gene (reference sequence). CDR3 amino acids: CSAGDSHSGNTIYF. The CDR3 DNA is TGCAGTGCAGGAGACAGCCACTCTGGAAACACCATATATTTT.

V gene TRBV6-1 combines with J gene TRBJ2-1; 9 positions agree with TRBD2. The germline CDR1 and CDR2 sequences are MNHNS and SASEGT. The CDR3 totals 16 residues. Trimming removed 8 bases from V and 8 bases from J; junction bases left unmatched: 16. In nucleotides, the CDR3 is TGTGCCAGCCATTCATCATGGGGCGGGGGGGACGATGAGCAGTTCTTC. Translated: CASHSSWGGGDDEQFF.